The entry that follows covers one T cell receptor (beta chain) sequence. Measured with immunoSEQ multiplex PCR; TCRdb has only the in-frame clones, and not every one. The table has about 130,000 clones, over 75% seen once. The data belong to a study of blood T cell repertoires in COVID-19. In the study overall: Material from acute and convalescent COVID-19 was sourced from the United States, Italy and Spain.

CDR3 size: 14 residues. CDR1 and CDR2 from the germline V gene are SGHAT and FQDESV (reference sequence). V lost 2 bases and J lost 3; bases outside the gene matches: 3. What was sequenced was peripheral blood. The chain uses TRBV11-1 and TRBJ1-1; 7 bases match TRBD1. This TCR was recovered from a man aged 25 to 40 with COVID-19, enrolled during active disease. The DNA of the CDR3 is TGTGCCAGCAGCTTACGACAGGGATACACTGAAGCTTTCTTT. Translation gives CASSLRQGYTEAFF. Using reference TRBV11-1 and TRBJ1-1 for the parts outside the CDR3, the full variable domain is EAEVAQSPRYKITEKSQAVAFWCDPISGHATLYWYRQILGQGPELLVQFQDESVVDDSQLPKDRFSAERLKGVDSTLKIQPAELGDSAMYLCASSLRQGYTEAFFGQGTRLTVV.